This TCR beta chain was observed in a study of blood T cell repertoires in COVID-19. CDR3 size: 11 residues. Germline V lookup: CDR1 SGHTS, CDR2 YDEGEE. Trimming stripped 5 bases from V and 10 bases from J, with 12 bases between. The protocol was immunoSEQ multiplex PCR, while the TCRdb copy is restricted to in-frame clones and leaves out a portion. The table has approximately 190,000 clones, about 86% seen once. The V and J genes are TRBV5-8 and TRBJ1-2, with D possibly matching TRBD1 (6 bases). The TCR was taken from a man aged 30 to 39 with active or convalescent COVID-19. Material: peripheral blood. CDR3 in amino acids: CASRPGQFYTF. DNA for the CDR3: TGTGCCAGCAGACCCGGACAGTTCTACACCTTC.